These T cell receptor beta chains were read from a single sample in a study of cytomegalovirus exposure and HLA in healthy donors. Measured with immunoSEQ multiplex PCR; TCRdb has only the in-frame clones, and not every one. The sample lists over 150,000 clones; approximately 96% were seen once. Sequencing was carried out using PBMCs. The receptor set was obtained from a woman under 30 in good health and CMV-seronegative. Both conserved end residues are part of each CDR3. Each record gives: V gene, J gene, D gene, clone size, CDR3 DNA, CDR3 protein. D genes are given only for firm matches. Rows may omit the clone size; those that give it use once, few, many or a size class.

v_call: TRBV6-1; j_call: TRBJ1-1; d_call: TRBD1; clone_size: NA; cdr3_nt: TGTGCCAGCAGCGTCCAGGGGGCCAAATCTGAAGCTTTCTTT; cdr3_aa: CASSVQGAKSEAFF
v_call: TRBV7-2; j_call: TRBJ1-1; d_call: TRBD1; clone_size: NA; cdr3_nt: TGTGCCAGCAGCTTAAATAGTAGGGGGACAGGGCTTAATGAAGCTTTCTTT; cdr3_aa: CASSLNSRGTGLNEAFF
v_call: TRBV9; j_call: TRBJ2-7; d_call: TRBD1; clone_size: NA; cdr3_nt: TGTGCCAGCAGCGAAACAGGGGGTGGAGGGCAGTACTTC; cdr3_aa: CASSETGGGGQYF
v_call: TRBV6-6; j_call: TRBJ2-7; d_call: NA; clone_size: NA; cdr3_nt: TGTGCCAGCAGAAGAAATAGCGGATACGAGCAGTACTTC; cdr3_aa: CASRRNSGYEQYF
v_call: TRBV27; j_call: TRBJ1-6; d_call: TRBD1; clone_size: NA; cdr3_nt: TGTGCCAGCAGCCGGCCGACAGGGGGAGACTCACCCCTCCACTTT; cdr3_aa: CASSRPTGGDSPLHF
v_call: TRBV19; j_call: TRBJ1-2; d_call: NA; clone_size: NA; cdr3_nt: TGTGCCAGTAGCATTACAGGTCCTATCTATGGCTACACCTTC; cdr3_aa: CASSITGPIYGYTF
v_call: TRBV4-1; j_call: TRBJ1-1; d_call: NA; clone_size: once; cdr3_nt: TGCGCCAGCAGCCGATCAGTCAGGGAGGGGACTGAAGCTTTCTTT; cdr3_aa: CASSRSVREGTEAFF
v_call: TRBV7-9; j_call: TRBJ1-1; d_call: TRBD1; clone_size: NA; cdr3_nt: TGTGCCAGCAGCACAACACAGGGGAGCGGCACTGAAGCTTTCTTT; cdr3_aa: CASSTTQGSGTEAFF
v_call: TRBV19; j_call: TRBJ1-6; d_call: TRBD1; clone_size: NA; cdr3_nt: TGTGCCAGTAGTACGACAGGGTTTAACTCACCCCTCCACTTT; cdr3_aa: CASSTTGFNSPLHF
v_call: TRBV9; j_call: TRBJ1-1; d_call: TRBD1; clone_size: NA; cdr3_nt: TGTGCCAGCAGCGCCTCACAGACTTACAGGGGGACGAAGAACACTGAAGCTTTCTTT; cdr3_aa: CASSASQTYRGTKNTEAFF
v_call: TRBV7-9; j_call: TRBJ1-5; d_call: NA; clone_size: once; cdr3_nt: TGTGCCAGCAGTTTGACGGGGTTCGATCAGCCCCAGCATTTT; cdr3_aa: CASSLTGFDQPQHF
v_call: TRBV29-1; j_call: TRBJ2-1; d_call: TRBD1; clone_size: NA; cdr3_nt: TGCAGCGTCACTGGGACAGGGGGCCCGAATGAGCAGTTCTTC; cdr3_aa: CSVTGTGGPNEQFF
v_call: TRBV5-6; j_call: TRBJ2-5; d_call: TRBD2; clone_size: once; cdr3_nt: TGTGCCAGCAGCTTGGTCGCGGGGGGCCAAGAGACCCAGTACTTC; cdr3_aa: CASSLVAGGQETQYF
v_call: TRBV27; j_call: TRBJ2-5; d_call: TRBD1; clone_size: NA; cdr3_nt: TGTGCCAGCAGTTTTAGGGACAGGGTAAGACAAGAGACCCAGTACTTC; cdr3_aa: CASSFRDRVRQETQYF
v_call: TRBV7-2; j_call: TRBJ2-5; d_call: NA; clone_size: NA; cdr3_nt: TGTGCCAGCAGCTCACTAGGACAGTCCCAAGAGACCCAGTACTTC; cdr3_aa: CASSSLGQSQETQYF
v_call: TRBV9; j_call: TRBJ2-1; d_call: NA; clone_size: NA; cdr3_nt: TGTGCCAGCGAGGCCGGGGTCCCATCCGGCGGCTCCTACAATGAGCAGTTCTTC; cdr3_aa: CASEAGVPSGGSYNEQFF
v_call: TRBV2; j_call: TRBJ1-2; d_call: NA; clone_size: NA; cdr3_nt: TGTGCCAGCCAACAGCCATATGGCTACACCTTC; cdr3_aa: CASQQPYGYTF
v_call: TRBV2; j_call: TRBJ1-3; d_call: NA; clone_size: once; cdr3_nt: TGTGCCAGCAGCGATCAGGGAAACACCATATATTTT; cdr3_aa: CASSDQGNTIYF
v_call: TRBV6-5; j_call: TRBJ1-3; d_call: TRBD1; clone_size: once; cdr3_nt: TGTGCCAGCAGACGGGACAGTTCAGGAAACACCATATATTTT; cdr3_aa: CASRRDSSGNTIYF
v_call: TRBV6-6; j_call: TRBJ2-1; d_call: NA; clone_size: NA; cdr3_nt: TGTGCCAGCAGTTACTCCCGGGGTTCCTACAATGAGCAGTTCTTC; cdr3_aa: CASSYSRGSYNEQFF
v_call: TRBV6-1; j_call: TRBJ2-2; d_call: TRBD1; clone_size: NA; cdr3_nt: TGTGCCAGCAGTCGACAGGGTTCGAACACCGGGGAGCTGTTTTTT; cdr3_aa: CASSRQGSNTGELFF
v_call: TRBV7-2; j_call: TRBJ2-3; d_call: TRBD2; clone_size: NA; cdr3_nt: TGTGCCAGCAGTACACCGGGACTAGCGGGGGGACAAGATACGCAGTATTTT; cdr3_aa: CASSTPGLAGGQDTQYF
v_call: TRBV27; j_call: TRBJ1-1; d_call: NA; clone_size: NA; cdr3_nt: TGTGCCAGCAGTTTTCTTGGAGGGACTGAAGCTTTCTTT; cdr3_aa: CASSFLGGTEAFF
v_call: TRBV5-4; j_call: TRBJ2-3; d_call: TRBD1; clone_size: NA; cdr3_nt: TGTGCCAGCAGCGCGGAGGGGGACAGGGGCACAGATACGCAGTATTTT; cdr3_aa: CASSAEGDRGTDTQYF
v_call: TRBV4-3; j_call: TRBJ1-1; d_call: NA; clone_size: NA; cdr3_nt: TGCGCCAGCAGAAAAGGCCGGGGGTGGGGCACTGAAGCTTTCTTT; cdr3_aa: CASRKGRGWGTEAFF
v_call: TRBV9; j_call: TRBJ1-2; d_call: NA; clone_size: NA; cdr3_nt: TGTGCCAGCAGCCCCCGATCGGGGGGGGGAAGGTATGGCTACACCTTC; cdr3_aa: CASSPRSGGGRYGYTF
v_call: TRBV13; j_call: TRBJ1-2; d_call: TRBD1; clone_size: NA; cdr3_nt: TGTGCCAGCAGCTTAGGGTCCAGGGGGCCCTATGGCTACACCTTC; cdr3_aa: CASSLGSRGPYGYTF
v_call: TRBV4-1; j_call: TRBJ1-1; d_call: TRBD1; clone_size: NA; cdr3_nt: TGCGCCAGCAGCCAAGGACAGGGCTTAATGAACACTGAAGCTTTCTTT; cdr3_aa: CASSQGQGLMNTEAFF
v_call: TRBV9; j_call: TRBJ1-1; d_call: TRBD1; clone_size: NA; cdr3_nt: TGTGCCAGCAGTGACCCGGGGACAGGTGAAGCTTTCTTT; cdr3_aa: CASSDPGTGEAFF
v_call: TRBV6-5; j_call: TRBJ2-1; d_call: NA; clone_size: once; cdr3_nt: TGTGCCAGCAGTTACTCGTACTACAATGAGCAGTTCTTC; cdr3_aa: CASSYSYYNEQFF
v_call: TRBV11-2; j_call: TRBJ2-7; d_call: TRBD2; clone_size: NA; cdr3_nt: TGTGCCAGCAGCTTAGCGGGGGGGCTGTACGAGCAGTACTTC; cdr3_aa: CASSLAGGLYEQYF
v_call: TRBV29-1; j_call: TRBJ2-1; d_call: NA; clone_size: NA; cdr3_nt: TGCAGCGTTGACGGGGTTGCCTACAATGAGCAGTTCTTC; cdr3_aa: CSVDGVAYNEQFF
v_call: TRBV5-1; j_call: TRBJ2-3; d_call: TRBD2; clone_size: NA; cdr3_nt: TGCGCCAGCAGGTCGACTAGCGGGGGGTTCACAGATACGCAGTATTTT; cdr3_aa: CASRSTSGGFTDTQYF
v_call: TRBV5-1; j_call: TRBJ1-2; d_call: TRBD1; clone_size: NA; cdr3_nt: TGCGCCAGCAGGCACTCCCCGGAGGACAGGGTCTATGGCTACACCTTC; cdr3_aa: CASRHSPEDRVYGYTF
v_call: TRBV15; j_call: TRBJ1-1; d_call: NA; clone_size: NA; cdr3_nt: TGTGCCACCAGCAGGGATTTACAGGGCACTGAAGCTTTCTTT; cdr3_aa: CATSRDLQGTEAFF
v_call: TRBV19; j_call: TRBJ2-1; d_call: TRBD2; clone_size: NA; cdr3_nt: TGTGCCAGTAGTCTAGGGGTTAGCGGGGGGGCCCGTGGGGAGCAGTTCTTC; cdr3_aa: CASSLGVSGGARGEQFF
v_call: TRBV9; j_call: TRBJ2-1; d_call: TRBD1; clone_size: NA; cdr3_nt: TGTGCCAGCAGCGTGAGGGACAGGAGCTCCTACAATGAGCAGTTCTTC; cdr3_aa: CASSVRDRSSYNEQFF
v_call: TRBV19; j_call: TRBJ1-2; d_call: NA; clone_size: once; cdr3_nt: TGTGCCAGTAGTATCAAGGACAGCCGAAACTATGGCTACACCTTC; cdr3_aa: CASSIKDSRNYGYTF
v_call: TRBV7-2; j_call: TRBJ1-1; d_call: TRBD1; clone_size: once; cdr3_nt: TGTGCCAGCAGCTTAATTGCCGGGACAGGACGATCGGAAGCTTTCTTT; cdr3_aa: CASSLIAGTGRSEAFF
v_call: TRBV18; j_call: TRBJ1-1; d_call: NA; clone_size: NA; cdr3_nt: TGTGCCAGCTCACCGCAGGGCGTCGTAGGCACTGAAGCTTTCTTT; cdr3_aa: CASSPQGVVGTEAFF
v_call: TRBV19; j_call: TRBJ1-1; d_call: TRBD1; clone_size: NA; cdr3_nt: TGTGCCAGCCAGCCGTGGCAGGGGGCGGGCACTGAAGCTTTCTTT; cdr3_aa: CASQPWQGAGTEAFF